This TCR beta chain originates from a study of cytomegalovirus exposure and HLA in healthy donors. Overall study results and limits: Common viral pathogens seemed, in a later analysis, to connect with several of the most significant clusters. TCR beta chains associated with HLA were, in a later analysis, more clonally expanded than equally common others. TCR beta chains numbering under 200 were designated cytomegalovirus-associated. Whilst most TCR sequences proved rare, a subset of public TCRs occurred across many donors.

The PCR ran on 60 Vbeta and 13 Jbeta primers. Only in-frame clones appear in the TCRdb table, and some are missing; sequencing was by immunoSEQ multiplex PCR. The table has about 200,000 clones, around 77% seen once; the top ten hold roughly 3%. In the case of this clone: The antigen is not known.

Trimming took 2 bases from V and 8 from J, leaving 16 bases between them. Germline CDR1 reads SGHRS; CDR2 reads YFSETQ. The CDR3 contains 15 residues. The J gene is TRBJ1-4, the V gene TRBV5-1; D remains unclear. The clonotype was recovered from a woman in her twenties or thirties in good health and CMV-seronegative. The sample consisted of PBMCs. The CDR3 nucleotides are TGCGCCAGCAGCTTCCGTGGGAGAGCCAGGGAAAAACTGTTTTTT. Residues: CASSFRGRAREKLFF.